This T cell receptor beta chain is from a study of blood T cell repertoires in COVID-19. This CDR3 region has 13 residues. The germline gives CDR1 SGHTA, CDR2 FQGNSA. Trimming pared 4 bases from V and 5 bases from J, leaving 9 bases between. Using immunoSEQ multiplex PCR, the repertoire was profiled, and TCRdb retains in-frame clones only, with some absent. The data show 100,000 to 120,000 clones, about 85% seen once. This chain uses TRBV7-2 with TRBJ2-1; the D gene is possibly TRBD2 (6 bases). Sequencing was carried out using peripheral blood. The TCR originated in a middle-aged man with acute or convalescent COVID-19. The CDR3 region is CASSSRGNNEQFF. DNA of the CDR3: TGTGCCAGCAGCTCCCGGGGGAACAATGAGCAGTTCTTC.